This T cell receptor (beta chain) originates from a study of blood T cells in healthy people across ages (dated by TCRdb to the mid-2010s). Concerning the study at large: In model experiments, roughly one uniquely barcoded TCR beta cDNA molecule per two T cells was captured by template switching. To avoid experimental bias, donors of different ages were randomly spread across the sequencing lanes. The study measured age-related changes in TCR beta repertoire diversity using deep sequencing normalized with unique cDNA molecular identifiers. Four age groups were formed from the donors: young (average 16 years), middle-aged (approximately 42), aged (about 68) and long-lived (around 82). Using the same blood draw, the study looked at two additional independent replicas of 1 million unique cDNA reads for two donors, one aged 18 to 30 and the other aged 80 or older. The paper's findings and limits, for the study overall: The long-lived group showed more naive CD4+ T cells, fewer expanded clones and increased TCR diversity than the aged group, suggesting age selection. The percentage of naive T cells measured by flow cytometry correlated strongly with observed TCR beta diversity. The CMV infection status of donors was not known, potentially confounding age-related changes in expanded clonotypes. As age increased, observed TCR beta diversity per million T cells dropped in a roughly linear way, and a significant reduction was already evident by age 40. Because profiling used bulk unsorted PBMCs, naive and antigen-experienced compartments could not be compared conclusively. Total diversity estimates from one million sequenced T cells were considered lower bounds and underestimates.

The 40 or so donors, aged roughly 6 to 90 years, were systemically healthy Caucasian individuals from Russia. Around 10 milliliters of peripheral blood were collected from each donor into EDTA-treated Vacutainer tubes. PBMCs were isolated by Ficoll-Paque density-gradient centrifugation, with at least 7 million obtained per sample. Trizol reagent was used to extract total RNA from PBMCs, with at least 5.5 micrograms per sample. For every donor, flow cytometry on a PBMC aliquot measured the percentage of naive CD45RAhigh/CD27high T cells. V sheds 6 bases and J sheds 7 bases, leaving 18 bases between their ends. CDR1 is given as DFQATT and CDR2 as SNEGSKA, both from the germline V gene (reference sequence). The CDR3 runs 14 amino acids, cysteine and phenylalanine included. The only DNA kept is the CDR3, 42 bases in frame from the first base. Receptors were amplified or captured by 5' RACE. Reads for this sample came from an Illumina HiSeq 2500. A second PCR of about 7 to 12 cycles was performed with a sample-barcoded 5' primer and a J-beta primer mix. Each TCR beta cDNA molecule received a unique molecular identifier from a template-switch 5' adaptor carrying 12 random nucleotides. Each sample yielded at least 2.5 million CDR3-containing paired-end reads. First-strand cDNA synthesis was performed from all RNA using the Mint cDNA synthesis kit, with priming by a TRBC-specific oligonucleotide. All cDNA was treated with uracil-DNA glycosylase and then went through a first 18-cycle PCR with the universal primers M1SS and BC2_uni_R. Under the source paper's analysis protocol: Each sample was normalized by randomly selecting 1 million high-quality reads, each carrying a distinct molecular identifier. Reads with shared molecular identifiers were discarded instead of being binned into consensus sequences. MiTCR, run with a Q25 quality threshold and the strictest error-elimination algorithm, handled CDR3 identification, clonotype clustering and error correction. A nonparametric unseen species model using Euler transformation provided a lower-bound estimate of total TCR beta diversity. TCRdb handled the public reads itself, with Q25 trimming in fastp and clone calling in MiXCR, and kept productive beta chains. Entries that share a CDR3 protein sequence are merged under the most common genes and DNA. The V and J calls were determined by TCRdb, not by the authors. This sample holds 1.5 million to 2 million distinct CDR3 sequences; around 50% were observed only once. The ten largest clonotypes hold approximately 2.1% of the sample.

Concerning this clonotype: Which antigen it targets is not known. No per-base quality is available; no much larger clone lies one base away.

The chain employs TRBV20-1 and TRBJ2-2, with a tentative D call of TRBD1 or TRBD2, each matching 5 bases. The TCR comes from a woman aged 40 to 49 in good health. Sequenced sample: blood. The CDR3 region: CSARPGRAGGELFF. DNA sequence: TGCAGTGCAAGACCGGGACGAGCAGGCGGGGAGCTGTTTTTT.